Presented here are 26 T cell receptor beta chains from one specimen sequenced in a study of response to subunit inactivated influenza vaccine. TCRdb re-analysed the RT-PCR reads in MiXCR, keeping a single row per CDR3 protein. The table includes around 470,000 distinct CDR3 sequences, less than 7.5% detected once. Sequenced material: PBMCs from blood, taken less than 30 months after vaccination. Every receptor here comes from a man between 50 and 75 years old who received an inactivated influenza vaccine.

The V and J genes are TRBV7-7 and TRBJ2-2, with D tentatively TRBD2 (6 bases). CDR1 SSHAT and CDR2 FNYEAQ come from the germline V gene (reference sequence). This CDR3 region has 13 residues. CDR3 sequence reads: CASGRENTGELFF. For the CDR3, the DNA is TGTGCTAGCGGACGGGAGAACACCGGGGAGCTGTTTTTT.

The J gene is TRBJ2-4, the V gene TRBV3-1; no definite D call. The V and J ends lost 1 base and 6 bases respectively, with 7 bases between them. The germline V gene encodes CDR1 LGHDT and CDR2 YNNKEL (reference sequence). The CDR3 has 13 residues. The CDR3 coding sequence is TGTGCCAGCAGCCAAGGCGGCAGAAACATTCAGTACTTC. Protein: CASSQGGRNIQYF. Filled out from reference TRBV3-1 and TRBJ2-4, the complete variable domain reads DTAVSQTPKYLVTQMGNDKSIKCEQNLGHDTMYWYKQDSKKFLKIMFSYNNKELIINETVPNRFSPKSPDKAHLNLHINSLELGDSAVYFCASSQGGRNIQYFGAGTRLSVL.

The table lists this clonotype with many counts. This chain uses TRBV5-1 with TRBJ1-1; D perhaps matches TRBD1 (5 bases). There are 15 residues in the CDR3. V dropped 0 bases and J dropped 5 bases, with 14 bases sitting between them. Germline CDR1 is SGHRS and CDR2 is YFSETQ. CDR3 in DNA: TGCGCCAGCAGCTTGGTGGGAGGGGCGCCGACTGAAGCTTTCTTT. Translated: CASSLVGGAPTEAFF.

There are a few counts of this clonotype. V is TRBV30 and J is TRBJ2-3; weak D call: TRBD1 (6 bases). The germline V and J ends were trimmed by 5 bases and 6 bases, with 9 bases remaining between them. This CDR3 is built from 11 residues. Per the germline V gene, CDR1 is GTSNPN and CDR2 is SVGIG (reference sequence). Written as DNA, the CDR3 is TGTGCCTGGGCAGGGGTGGATACGCAGTATTTT. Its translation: CAWAGVDTQYF.

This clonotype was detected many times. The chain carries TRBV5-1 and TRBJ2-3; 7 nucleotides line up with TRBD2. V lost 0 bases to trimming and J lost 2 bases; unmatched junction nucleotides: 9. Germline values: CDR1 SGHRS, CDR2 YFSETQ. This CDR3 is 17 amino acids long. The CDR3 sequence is CASSLVRRSGYTDTQYF. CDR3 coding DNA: TGCGCCAGCAGCTTGGTACGGCGTAGCGGGTACACAGATACGCAGTATTTT.

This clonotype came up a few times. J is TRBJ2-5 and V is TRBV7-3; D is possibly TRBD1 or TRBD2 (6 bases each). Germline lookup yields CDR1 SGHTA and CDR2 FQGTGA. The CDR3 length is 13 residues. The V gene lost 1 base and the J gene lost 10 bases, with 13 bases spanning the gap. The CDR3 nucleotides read TGTGCCAGCAGCTTAAAGGGGGGCGCCGTCCAGTACTTC. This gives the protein CASSLKGGAVQYF.

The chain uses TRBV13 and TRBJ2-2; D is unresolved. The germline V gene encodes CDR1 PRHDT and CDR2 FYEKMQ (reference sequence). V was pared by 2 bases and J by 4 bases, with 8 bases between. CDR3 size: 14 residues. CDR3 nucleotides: TGTGCCAGCAGCTTACAGGCAGTCACCGGGGAGCTGTTTTTT. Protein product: CASSLQAVTGELFF. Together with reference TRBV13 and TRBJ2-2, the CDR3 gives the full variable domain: AAGVIQSPRHLIKEKRETATLKCYPIPRHDTVYWYQQGPGQDPQFLISFYEKMQSDKGSIPDRFSAQQFSDYHSELNMSSLELGDSALYFCASSLQAVTGELFFGEGSRLTVL.

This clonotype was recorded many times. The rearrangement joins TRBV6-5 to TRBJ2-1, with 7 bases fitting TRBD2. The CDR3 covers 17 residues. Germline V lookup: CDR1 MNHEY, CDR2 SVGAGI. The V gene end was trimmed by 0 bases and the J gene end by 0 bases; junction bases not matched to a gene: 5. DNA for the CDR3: TGTGCCAGCAGTTACTCCGGCGGGGGAAGCTCCTACAATGAGCAGTTCTTC. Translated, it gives CASSYSGGGSSYNEQFF.

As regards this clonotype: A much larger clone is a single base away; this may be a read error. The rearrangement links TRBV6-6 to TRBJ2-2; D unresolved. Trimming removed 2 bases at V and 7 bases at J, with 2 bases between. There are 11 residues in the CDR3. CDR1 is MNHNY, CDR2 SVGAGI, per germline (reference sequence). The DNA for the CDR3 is TGTGCCAGCAGTTACAACGGGGAGCTGTTTTTT. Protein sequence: CASSYNGELFF.

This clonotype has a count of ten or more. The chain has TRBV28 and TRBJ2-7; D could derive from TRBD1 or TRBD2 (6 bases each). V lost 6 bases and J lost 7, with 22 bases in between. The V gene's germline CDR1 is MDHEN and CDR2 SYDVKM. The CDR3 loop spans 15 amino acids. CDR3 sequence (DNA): TGTGCCAGCAGAACCCCGGGACTCAGAGGGGGGGAGCAGTACTTC. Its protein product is CASRTPGLRGGEQYF. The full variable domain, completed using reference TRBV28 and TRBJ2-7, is DVKVTQSSRYLVKRTGEKVFLECVQDMDHENMFWYRQDPGLGLRLIYFSYDVKMKEKGDIPEGYSVSREKKERFSLILESASTNQTSMYLCASRTPGLRGGEQYFGPGTRLTVT.

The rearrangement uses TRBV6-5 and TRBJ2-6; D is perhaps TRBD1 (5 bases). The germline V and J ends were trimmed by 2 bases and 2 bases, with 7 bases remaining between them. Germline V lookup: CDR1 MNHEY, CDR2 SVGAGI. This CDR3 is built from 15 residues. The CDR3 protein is CASSYGAPGANVLTF. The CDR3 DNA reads TGTGCCAGCAGTTACGGGGCACCTGGGGCCAACGTCCTGACTTTC.

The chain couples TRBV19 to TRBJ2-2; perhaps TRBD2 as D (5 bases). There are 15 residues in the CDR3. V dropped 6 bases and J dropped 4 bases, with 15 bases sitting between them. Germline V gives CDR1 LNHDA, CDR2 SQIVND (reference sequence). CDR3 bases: TGTGCCAGTAGCGTTGTGGGGAGTCGCACCGGGGAGCTGTTTTTT. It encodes CASSVVGSRTGELFF.

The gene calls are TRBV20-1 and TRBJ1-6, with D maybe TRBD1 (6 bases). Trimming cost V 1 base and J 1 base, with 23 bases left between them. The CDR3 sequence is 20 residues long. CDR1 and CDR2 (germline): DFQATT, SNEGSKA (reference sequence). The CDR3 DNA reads TGCAGTGCTAGAGCTACATACAGGGCCGAAACAGCGTCCTATAATTCACCCCTCCACTTT. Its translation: CSARATYRAETASYNSPLHF.

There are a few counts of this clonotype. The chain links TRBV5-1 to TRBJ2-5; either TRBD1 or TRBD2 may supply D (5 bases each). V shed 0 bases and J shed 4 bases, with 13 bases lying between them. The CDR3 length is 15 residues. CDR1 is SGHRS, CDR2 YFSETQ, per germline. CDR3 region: CASSLGGARGETQYF. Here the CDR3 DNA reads TGCGCCAGCAGCTTGGGAGGGGCGAGAGGAGAGACCCAGTACTTC.

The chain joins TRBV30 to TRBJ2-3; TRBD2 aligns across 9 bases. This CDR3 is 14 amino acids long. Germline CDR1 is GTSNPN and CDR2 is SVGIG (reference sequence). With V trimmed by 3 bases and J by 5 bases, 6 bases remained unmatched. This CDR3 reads CAWRLAGAEDTQYF. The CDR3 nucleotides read TGTGCCTGGAGGTTAGCGGGAGCTGAAGATACGCAGTATTTT. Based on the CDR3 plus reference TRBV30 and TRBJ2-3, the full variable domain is SQTIHQWPATLVQPVGSPLSLECTVEGTSNPNLYWYRQAAGRGLQLLFYSVGIGQISSEVPQNLSASRPQDRQFILSSKKLLLSDSGFYLCAWRLAGAEDTQYFGPGTRLTVL.

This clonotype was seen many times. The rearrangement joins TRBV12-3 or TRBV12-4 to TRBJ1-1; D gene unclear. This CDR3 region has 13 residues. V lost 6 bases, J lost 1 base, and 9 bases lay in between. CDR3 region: CASSLLENTEAFF. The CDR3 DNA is TGTGCCAGCAGCTTGCTGGAGAACACTGAAGCTTTCTTT.

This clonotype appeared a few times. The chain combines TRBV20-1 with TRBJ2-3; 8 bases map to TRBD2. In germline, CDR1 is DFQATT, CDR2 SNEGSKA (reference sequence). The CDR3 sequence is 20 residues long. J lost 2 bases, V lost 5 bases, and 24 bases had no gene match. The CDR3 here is CSALGGLSGSGGGPTDTQYF. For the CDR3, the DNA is TGCAGTGCTCTCGGGGGACTAAGCGGGAGCGGAGGAGGGCCCACAGATACGCAGTATTTT.

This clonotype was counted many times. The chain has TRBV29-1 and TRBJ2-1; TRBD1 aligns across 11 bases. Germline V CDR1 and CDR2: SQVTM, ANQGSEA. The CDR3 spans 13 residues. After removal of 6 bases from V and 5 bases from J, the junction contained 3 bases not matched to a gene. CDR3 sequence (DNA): TGCAGCGTGGGACAGGGGGTCCACAATGAGCAGTTCTTC. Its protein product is CSVGQGVHNEQFF.

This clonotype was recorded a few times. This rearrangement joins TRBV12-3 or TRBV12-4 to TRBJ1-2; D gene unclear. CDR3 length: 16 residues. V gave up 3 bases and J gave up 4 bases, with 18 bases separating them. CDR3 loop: CASSFLRNARSYGYTF. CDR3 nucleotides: TGTGCCAGCAGTTTCCTGCGCAACGCGCGTTCCTATGGCTACACCTTC.

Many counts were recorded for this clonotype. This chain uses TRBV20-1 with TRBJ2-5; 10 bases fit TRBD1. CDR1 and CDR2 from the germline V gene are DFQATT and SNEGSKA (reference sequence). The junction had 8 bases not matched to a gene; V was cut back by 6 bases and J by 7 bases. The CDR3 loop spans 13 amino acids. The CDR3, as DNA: TGCAGTGCAAAGGACAGGGGGAGTGTGACCCAGTACTTC. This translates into CSAKDRGSVTQYF.

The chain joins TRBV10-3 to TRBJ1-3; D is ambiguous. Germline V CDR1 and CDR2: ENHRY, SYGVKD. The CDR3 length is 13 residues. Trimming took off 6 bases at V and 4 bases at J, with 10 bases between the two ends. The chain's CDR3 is CAISPTGGNTIYF. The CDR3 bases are TGTGCCATCAGCCCGACGGGAGGAAACACCATATATTTT.

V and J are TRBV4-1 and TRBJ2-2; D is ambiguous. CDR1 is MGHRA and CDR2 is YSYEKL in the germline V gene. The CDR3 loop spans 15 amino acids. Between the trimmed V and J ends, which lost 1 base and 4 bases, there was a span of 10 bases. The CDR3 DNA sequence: TGCGCCAGCAGCCAAGGGGTCTCACCCACCGGGGAGCTGTTTTTT. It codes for CASSQGVSPTGELFF.

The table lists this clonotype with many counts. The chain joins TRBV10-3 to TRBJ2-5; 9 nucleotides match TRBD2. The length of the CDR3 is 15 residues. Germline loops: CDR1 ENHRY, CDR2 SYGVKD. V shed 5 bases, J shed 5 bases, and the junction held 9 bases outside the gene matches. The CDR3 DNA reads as TGTGCCATCAGTCCGGGGGGACTAGCATCCGAGACCCAGTACTTC. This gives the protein CAISPGGLASETQYF.

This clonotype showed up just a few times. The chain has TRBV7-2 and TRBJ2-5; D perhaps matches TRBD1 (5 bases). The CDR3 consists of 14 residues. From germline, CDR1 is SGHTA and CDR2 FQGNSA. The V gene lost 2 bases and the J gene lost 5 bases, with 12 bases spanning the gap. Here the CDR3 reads CASSLSWTRETQYF. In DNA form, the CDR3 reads TGTGCCAGCAGCTTATCTTGGACAAGGGAGACCCAGTACTTC.

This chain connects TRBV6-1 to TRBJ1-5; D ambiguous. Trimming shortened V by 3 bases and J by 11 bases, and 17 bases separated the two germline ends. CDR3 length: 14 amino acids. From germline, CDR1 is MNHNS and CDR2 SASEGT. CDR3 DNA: TGTGCCAGCAGTGATCGTACGAAGGGTAGGACCCAGCATTTT. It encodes CASSDRTKGRTQHF.

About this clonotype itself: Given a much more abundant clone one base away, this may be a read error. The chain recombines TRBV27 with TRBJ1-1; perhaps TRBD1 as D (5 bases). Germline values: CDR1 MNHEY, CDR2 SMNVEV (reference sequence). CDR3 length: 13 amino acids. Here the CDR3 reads CASSIVRGTVAFF. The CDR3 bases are TGTGCCAGCAGTATCGTAAGGGGCACTGTAGCTTTCTTT.